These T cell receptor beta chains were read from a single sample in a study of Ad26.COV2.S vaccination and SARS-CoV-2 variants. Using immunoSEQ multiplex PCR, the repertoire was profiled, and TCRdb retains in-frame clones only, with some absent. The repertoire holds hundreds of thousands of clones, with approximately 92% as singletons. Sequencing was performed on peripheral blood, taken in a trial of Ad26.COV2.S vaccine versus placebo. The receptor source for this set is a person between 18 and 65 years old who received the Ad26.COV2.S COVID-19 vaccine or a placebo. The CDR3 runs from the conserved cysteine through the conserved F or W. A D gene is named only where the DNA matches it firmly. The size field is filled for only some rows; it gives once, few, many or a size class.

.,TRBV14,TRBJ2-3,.,TGTGCCAGCAGCCAAGTGGGGGGAGCGCCCGCAGATACGCAGTATTTT,CASSQVGGAPADTQYF
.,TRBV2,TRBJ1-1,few,TGTGCCAGCAGTGAACACTGGGCTAACACTGAAGCTTTCTTT,CASSEHWANTEAFF
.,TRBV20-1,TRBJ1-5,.,TGCAGTGCCCCCAGGGTTCAGCCCCAGCATTTT,CSAPRVQPQHF
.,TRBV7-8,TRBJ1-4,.,TGTGCCAGCAGCTTACGTAGAGATGAAAAACTGTTTTTT,CASSLRRDEKLFF
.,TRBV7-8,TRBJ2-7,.,TGTGCCAGCAGCTTAAGCTCAAGCGAGCAGTACTTC,CASSLSSSEQYF
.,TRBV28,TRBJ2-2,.,TGTGCCAGCTTCTCTCAGGGGAGGGACACCGGGGAGCTGTTTTTT,CASFSQGRDTGELFF
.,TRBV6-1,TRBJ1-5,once,TGTGCCAGCAGTGAGACCTGGAGTCAGCCCCAGCATTTT,CASSETWSQPQHF
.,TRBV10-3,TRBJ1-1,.,TGTGCCATCAGTGAGGTGAACACTGAAGCTTTCTTT,CAISEVNTEAFF
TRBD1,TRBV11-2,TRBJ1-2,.,TGTGCCAGCAGTCACCGACAGGGAGGCTACACCTTC,CASSHRQGGYTF
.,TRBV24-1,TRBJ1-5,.,TGTGCCACCAGTGACCCAAGGGGGGGCAGCAATCAGCCCCAGCATTTT,CATSDPRGGSNQPQHF
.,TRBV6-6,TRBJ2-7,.,TGTGCCAGCAGTGCCTCAGCCTACGAGCAGTACTTC,CASSASAYEQYF
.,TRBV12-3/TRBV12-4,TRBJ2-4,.,TGTGCCAGCAGAAGGACTCCTGGGAACATTCAGTACTTC,CASRRTPGNIQYF
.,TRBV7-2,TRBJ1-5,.,TGTGCCAGCAGCTTTTCGACAGAAGCCAATCAGCCCCAGCATTTT,CASSFSTEANQPQHF
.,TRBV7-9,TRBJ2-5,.,TGTGCCGGATCTCGGGACGCGGAGACCCAGTACTTC,CAGSRDAETQYF
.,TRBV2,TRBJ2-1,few,TGTGCCAGCAGTGAGGGTCGACTAGTCGTCTACAATGAGCAGTTCTTC,CASSEGRLVVYNEQFF
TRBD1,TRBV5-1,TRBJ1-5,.,TGCGCCAGCAGCGTGACAGGGGATAGCAATCAGCCCCAGCATTTT,CASSVTGDSNQPQHF
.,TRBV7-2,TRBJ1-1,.,TGTGCCAGCAGACCGGGGGAGGGGACTGAAGCTTTCTTT,CASRPGEGTEAFF
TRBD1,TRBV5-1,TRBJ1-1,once,TGCGCCAGCAGTTCGATGGACAGGACAGCGAAGGCTTTCTTT,CASSSMDRTAKAFF
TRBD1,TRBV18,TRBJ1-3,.,TGTGCCAGCTCACCCTCGACAGGGTGGGCTCCCGGAAACACCATATATTTT,CASSPSTGWAPGNTIYF
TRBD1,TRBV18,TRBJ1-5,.,TGTGCCAGCTCACCGAACGACAGGGCCCATCAGCCCCAGCATTTT,CASSPNDRAHQPQHF
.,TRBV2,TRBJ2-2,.,TGTGCCAGCAGTGAGGATACGGGAGTGAGGATCGGGGAGCTGTTTTTT,CASSEDTGVRIGELFF
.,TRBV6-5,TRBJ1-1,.,TGTGCCAGCAGTTACACCGGGGCGAACACTGAAGCTTTCTTT,CASSYTGANTEAFF
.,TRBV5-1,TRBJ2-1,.,TGCGCCAGCAGCTTGGAGGTCGGCGAGCAGTTCTTC,CASSLEVGEQFF
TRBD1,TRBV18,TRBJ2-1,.,TGTGCCAGCTCACCTCTGAACCCAGGGGGTGAGCAGTTCTTC,CASSPLNPGGEQFF
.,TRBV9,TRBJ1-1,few,TGTGCCAGCAGCGTAGATCCCTCTAGAGGGTGGAACACTGAAGCTTTCTTT,CASSVDPSRGWNTEAFF
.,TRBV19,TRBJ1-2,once,TGTGCCAGTATGGCCCCCCTTAACTATGGCTACACCTTC,CASMAPLNYGYTF
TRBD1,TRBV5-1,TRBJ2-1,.,TGCGCCAGCAGCCCCGGGACAGCTAATGAGCAGTTCTTC,CASSPGTANEQFF
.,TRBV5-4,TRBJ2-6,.,TGTGCCAGCAGTCTAAGTAACTCTGGGGCCAACGTCCTGACTTTC,CASSLSNSGANVLTF
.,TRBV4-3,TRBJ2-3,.,TGCGCCAGCAGCCTAGGACTTACAGATACGCAGTATTTT,CASSLGLTDTQYF